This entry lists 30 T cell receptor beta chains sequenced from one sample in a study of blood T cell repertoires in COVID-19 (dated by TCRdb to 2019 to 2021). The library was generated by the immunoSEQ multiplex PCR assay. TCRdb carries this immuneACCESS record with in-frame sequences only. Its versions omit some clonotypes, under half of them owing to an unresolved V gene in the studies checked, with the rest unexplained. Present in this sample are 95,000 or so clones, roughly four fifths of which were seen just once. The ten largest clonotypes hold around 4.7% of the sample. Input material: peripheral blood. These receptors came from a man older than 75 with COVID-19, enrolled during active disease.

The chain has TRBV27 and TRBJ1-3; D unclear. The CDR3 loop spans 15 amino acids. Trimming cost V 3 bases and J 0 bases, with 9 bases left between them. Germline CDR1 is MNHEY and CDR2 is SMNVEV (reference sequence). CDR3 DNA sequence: TGTGCCAGCAGTTTTTCCGCCAGCTCTGGAAACACCATATATTTT. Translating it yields CASSFSASSGNTIYF.

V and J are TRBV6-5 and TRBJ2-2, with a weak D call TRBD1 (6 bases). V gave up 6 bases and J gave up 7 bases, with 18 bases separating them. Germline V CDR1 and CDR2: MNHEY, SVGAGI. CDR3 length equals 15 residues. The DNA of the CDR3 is TGTGCCAGCAGAAAAGGACAAGGGGGTTTCGGGGAGCTGTTTTTT. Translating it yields CASRKGQGGFGELFF.

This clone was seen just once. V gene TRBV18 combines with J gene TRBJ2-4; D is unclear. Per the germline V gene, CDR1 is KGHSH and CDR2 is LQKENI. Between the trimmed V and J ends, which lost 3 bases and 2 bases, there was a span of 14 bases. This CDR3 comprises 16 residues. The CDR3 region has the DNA TGTGCCAGCTCACCTTCCCTGGCCCCATCCAAAAACATTCAGTACTTC. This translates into CASSPSLAPSKNIQYF.

The DNA for the CDR3 is TGTGCCTGGAGTACCACACGGACAGGGATCACCTATGGCTACACCTTC. This codes for CAWSTTRTGITYGYTF. The chain is built from TRBV30 and TRBJ1-2; TRBD1 matches at 8 bases. CDR3 length: 16 amino acids. With V trimmed by 2 bases and J by 4 bases, 12 bases remained unmatched. Germline CDR1 is GTSNPN and CDR2 is SVGIG (reference sequence).

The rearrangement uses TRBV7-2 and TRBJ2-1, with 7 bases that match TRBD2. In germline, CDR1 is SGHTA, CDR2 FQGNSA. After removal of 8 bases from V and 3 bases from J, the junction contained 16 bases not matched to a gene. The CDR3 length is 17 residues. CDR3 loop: CASALQAVAGFYNEQFF. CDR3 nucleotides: TGTGCCAGCGCCCTCCAAGCGGTAGCGGGCTTCTACAATGAGCAGTTCTTC.

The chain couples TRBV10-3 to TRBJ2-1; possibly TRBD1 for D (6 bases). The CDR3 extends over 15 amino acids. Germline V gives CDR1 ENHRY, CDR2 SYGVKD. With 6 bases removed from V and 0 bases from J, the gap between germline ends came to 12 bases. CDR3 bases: TGTGCCATCAGAAAACAGGGATACTCCTACAATGAGCAGTTCTTC. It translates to CAIRKQGYSYNEQFF.

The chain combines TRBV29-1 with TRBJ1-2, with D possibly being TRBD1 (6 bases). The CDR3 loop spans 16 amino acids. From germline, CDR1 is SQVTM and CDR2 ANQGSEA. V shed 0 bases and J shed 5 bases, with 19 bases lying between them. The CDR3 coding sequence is TGCAGCGTTGAAGATCGGGGGGCAGGGAAGGAATATGGCTACACCTTC. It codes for CSVEDRGAGKEYGYTF.

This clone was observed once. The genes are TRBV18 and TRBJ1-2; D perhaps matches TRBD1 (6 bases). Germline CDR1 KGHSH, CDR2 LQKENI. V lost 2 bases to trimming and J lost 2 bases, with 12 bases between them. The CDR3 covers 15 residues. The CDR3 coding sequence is TGTGCCAGCTCACCAGAGGGGGAGATCAACTATGGCTACACCTTC. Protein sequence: CASSPEGEINYGYTF.

CDR3 residues: CASSPGGKLFF. In DNA form, the CDR3 reads TGTGCCAGCTCACCGGGGGGAAAACTGTTTTTT. The V and J genes are TRBV18 and TRBJ1-4; a possible D gene is TRBD1 (5 bases). The CDR3 covers 11 residues. V was pared by 3 bases and J by 10 bases, with 6 bases between. The V gene's germline CDR1 is KGHSH and CDR2 LQKENI. Variable domain in full (rest from reference TRBV18 and TRBJ1-4): NAGVMQNPRHLVRRRGQEARLRCSPMKGHSHVYWYRQLPEEGLKFMVYLQKENIIDESGMPKERFSAEFPKEGPSILRIQQVVRGDSAAYFCASSPGGKLFFGSGTQLSVL.

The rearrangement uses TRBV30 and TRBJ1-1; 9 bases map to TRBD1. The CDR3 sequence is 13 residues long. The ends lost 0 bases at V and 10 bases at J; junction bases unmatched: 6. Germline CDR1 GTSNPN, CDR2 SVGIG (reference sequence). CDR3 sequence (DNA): TGTGCCTGGAGTGTGGGGGACAGGGTCGGAGCTTTCTTT. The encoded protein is CAWSVGDRVGAFF.

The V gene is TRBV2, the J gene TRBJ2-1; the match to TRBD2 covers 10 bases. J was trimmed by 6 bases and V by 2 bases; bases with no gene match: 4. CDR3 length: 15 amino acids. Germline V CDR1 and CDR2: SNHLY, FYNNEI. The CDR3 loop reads CASSELLAGLNEQFF. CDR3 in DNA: TGTGCCAGCAGTGAATTACTAGCGGGACTCAATGAGCAGTTCTTC.

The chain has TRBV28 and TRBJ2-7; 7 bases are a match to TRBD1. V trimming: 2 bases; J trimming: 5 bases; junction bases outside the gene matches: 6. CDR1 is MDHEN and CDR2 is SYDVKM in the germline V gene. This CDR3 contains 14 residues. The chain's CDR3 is CASSLGTDRDEQYF. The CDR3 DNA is TGTGCCAGCAGTTTAGGGACCGACAGGGACGAGCAGTACTTC. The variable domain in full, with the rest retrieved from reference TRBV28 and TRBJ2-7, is DVKVTQSSRYLVKRTGEKVFLECVQDMDHENMFWYRQDPGLGLRLIYFSYDVKMKEKGDIPEGYSVSREKKERFSLILESASTNQTSMYLCASSLGTDRDEQYFGPGTRLTVT.

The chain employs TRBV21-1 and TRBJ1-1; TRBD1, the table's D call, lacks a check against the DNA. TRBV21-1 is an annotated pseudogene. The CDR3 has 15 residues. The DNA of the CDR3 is TGTGCCAGCAGCAAAGCGACCAGGGGGGTATACGAAGCTTTCTTT. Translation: CASSKATRGVYEAFF.

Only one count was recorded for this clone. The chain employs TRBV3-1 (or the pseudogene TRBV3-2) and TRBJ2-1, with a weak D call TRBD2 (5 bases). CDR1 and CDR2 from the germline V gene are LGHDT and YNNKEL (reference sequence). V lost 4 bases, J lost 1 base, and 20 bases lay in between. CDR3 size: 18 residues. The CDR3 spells CASSPDIRVANSYNEQFF. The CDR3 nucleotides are TGTGCCAGCAGCCCCGACATCCGAGTAGCGAATTCCTACAATGAGCAGTTCTTC.

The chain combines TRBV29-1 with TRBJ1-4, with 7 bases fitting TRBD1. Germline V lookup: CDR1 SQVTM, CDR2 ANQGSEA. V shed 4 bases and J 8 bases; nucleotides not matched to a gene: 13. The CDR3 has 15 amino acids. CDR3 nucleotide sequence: TGCAGCGTTGCCTCTTGGACAGGCTTAGGAGAAAAACTGTTTTTT. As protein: CSVASWTGLGEKLFF.

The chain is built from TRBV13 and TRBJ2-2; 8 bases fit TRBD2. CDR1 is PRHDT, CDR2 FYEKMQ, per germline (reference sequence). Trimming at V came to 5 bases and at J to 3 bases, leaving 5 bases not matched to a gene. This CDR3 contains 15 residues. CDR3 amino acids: CASSHSGTYTGELFF. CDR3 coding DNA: TGTGCCAGCAGCCATAGCGGGACCTACACCGGGGAGCTGTTTTTT.

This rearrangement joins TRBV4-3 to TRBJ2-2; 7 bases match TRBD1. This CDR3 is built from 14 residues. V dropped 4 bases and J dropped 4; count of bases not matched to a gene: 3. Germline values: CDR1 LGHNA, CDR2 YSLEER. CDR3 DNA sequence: TGCGCCAGCAGCCGTACAGGGGCCACCGGGGAGCTGTTTTTT. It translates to CASSRTGATGELFF.

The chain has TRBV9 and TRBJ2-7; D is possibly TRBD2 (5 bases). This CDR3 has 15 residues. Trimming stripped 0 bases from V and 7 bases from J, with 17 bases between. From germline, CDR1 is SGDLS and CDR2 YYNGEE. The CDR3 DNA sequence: TGTGCCAGCAGCGTAGGTGGATCCACCGAGGGTGAGCAGTACTTC. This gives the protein CASSVGGSTEGEQYF.

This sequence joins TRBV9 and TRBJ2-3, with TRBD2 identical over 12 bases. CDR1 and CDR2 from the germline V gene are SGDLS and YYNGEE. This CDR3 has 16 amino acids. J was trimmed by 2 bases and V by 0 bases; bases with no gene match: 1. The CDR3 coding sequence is TGTGCCAGCAGCGTAGGACTAGCGGGAGTCACAGATACGCAGTATTTT. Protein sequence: CASSVGLAGVTDTQYF. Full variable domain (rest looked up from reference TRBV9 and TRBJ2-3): DSGVTQTPKHLITATGQRVTLRCSPRSGDLSVYWYQQSLDQGLQFLIQYYNGEERAKGNILERFSAQQFPDLHSELNLSSLELGDSALYFCASSVGLAGVTDTQYFGPGTRLTVL.

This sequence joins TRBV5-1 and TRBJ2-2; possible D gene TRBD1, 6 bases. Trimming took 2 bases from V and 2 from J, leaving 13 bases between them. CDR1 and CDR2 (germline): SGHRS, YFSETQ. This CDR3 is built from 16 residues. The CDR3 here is CASSLLAGDNTGELFF. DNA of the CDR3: TGCGCCAGCAGCTTATTAGCAGGGGATAACACCGGGGAGCTGTTTTTT.

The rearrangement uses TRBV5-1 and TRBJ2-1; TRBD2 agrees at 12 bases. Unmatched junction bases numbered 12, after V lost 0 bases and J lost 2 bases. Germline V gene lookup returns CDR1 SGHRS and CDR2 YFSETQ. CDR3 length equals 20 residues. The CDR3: CASSLEGAAASGRAYNEQFF. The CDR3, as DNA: TGCGCCAGCAGCTTGGAAGGGGCAGCGGCTAGCGGGAGGGCCTACAATGAGCAGTTCTTC.

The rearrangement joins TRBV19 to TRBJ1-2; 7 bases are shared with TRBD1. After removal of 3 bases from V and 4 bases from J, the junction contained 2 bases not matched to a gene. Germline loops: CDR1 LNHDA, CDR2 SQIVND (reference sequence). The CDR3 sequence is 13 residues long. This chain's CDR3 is CASSIRDSYGYTF. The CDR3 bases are TGTGCCAGTAGTATCCGGGACAGCTATGGCTACACCTTC.

CDR3 DNA sequence: TGTGCCAGCAGCAGGACAGGGATTAGCACAGATACGCAGTATTTT. It is translated as CASSRTGISTDTQYF. This chain joins TRBV7-3 and TRBJ2-3, with 8 bases fitting TRBD1. The CDR3 spans 15 residues. Germline V gives CDR1 SGHTA, CDR2 FQGTGA. The V segment lost 5 bases and the J segment 0 bases; nucleotides outside the gene matches: 4.

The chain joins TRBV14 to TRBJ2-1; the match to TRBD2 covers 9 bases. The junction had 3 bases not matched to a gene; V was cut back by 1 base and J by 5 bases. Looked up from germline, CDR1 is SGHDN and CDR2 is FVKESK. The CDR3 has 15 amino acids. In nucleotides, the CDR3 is TGTGCCAGCAGCCAAGCTAGCGGGATAAACAATGAGCAGTTCTTC. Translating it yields CASSQASGINNEQFF. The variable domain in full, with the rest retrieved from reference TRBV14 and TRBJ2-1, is EAGVTQFPSHSVIEKGQTVTLRCDPISGHDNLYWYRRVMGKEIKFLLHFVKESKQDESGMPNNRFLAERTGGTYSTLKVQPAELEDSGVYFCASSQASGINNEQFFGPGTRLTVL.

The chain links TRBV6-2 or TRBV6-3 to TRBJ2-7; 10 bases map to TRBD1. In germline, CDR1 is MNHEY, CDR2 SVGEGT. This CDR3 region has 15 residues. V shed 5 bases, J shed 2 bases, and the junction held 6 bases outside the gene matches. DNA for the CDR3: TGTGCCAGCAGTCCGGGACAGGGGACGACCTACGAGCAGTACTTC. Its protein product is CASSPGQGTTYEQYF.

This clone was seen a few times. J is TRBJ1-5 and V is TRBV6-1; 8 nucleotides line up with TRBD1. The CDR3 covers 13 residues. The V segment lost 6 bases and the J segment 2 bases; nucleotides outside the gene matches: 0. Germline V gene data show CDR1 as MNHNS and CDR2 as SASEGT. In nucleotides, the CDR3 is TGTGCCAGCAGGACAGGGGGCAATCAGCCCCAGCATTTT. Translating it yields CASRTGGNQPQHF.

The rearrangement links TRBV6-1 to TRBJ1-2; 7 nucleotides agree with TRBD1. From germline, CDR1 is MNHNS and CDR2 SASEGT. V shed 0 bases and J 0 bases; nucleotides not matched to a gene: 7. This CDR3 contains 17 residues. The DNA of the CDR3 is TGTGCCAGCAGTGAAGCCTCCTACAGGGGAGCTAACTATGGCTACACCTTC. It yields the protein CASSEASYRGANYGYTF.

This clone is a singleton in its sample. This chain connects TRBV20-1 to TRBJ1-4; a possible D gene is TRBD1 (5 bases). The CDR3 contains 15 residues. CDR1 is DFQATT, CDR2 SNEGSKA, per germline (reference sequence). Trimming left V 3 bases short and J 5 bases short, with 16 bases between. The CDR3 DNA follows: TGCAGTGCTAGTAAATCCAGACAGTTCAATGAAAAACTGTTTTTT. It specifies CSASKSRQFNEKLFF.

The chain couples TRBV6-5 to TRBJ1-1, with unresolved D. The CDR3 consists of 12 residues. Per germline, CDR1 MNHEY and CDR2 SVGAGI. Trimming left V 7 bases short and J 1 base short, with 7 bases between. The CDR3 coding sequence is TGTGCCAGCACGGACTCGAACACTGAAGCTTTCTTT. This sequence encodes CASTDSNTEAFF.

The CDR3 DNA follows: TGTGCCAGCAGTCCTACAGGGTGGAATTCACCCCTCCACTTT. The encoded protein is CASSPTGWNSPLHF. The chain recombines TRBV6-6 with TRBJ1-6; the D gene is possibly TRBD1 (6 bases). The ends were cut back, 5 bases at V and 7 bases at J, with 12 bases in the middle. The CDR3 spans 14 residues. Germline CDR1 is MNHNY and CDR2 is SVGAGI (reference sequence).